This TCR beta chain was sequenced in a study of blood T cell repertoires in COVID-19. Whole-study context: Both acute and convalescent COVID-19 samples were obtained from the United States, Italy and Spain. T cells, B-cell-depleted T cells, or PBMCs supplied cDNA or gDNA.

Germline values: CDR1 MNHNY, CDR2 SVGAGI (reference sequence). The CDR3 loop spans 12 amino acids. V lost 6 bases and J lost 0, with 6 bases in between. As originally analysed: How many nucleated cells were present was estimated from reference gene primer amplification. The data were produced by immunoSEQ multiplex PCR, yet TCRdb's version contains in-frame clones alone and is incomplete. Clonal size and the V and J genes are those of that table, whereas D and trimming came from the DNA. The table has roughly 87,000 clones, roughly nine tenths seen once. The sequence derives from a woman aged 80 or older with active COVID-19. This sequence joins TRBV6-6 and TRBJ2-7; D is uncertain. The specimen sequenced was peripheral blood. CDR3 protein: CASRPSSYEQYF. CDR3 DNA sequence: TGTGCCAGCAGGCCTAGCTCCTACGAGCAGTACTTC.